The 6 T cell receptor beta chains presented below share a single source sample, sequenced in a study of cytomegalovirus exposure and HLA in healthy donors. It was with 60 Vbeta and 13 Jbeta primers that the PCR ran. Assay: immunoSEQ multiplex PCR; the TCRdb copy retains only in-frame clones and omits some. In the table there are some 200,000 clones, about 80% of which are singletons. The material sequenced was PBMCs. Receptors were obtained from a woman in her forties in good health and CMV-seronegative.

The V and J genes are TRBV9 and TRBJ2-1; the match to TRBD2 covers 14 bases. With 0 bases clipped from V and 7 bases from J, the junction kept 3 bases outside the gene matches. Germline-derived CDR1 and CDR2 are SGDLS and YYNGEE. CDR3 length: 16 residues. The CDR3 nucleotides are TGTGCCAGCAGCGTAGGACTAGCGGGGGGGGTTAATGAGCAGTTCTTC. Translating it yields CASSVGLAGGVNEQFF.

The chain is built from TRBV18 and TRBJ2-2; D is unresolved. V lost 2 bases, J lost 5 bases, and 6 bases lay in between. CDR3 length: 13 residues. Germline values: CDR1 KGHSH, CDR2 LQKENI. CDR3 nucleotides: TGTGCCAGCTCACCAGAGCGAACCGGGGAGCTGTTTTTT. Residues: CASSPERTGELFF.

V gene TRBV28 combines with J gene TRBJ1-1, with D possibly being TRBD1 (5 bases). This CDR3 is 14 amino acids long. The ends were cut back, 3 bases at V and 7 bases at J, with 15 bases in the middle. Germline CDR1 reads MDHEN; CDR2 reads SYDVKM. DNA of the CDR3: TGTGCCAGCAGTTTTTCGACAGATGGAAGTGAAGCTTTCTTT. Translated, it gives CASSFSTDGSEAFF.

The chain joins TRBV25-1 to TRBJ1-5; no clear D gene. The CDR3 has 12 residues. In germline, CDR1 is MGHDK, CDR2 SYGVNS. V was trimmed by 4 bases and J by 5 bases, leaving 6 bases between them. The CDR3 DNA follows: TGTGCCAGCAGTGGAGGGTATCAGCCCCAGCATTTT. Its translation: CASSGGYQPQHF.

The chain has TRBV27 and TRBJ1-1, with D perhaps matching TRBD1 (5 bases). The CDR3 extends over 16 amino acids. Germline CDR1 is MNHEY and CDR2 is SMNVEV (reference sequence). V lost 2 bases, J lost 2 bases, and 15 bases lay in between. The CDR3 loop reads CASSLVGALGNTEAFF. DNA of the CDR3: TGTGCCAGCAGTTTAGTTGGGGCCCTGGGCAACACTGAAGCTTTCTTT.

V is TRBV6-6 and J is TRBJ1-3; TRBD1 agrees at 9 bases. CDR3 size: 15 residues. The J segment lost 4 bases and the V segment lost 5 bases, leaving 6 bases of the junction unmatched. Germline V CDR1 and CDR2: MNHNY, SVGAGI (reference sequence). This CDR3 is CASSLRQGGGNTIYF. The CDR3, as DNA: TGTGCCAGCAGTCTTCGACAGGGGGGAGGAAACACCATATATTTT.